Each of the 6 T cell receptor beta chains below was sequenced from the same sample in a study of blood T cells in healthy people across ages. A second roughly 6 to 11 cycle PCR used barcoded and J-beta primers. TCRdb called the 5' RACE reads again in MiXCR, with one record for every CDR3 protein. The table lists some 890,000 distinct CDR3 sequences, roughly 29% of them singletons. The same sample was also studied in work on T cells of mothers and their children.

Sequenced: blood. The receptors here all came from a woman aged 40 to 50 in good health.

This clonotype was seen more than once but under ten times. This chain connects TRBV27 to TRBJ2-5; 11 bases match TRBD2. The end of the DNA is better explained by TRBJ2-7, so the J call may be wrong. The CDR3 is made up of 14 amino acids. Germline V gene lookup returns CDR1 MNHEY and CDR2 SMNVEV (reference sequence). Here the CDR3 DNA reads TGTGCCAGCAGTTTCCGTAGCGGGGGGGCCGAGCAGTACTTC. It encodes CASSFRSGGAEQYF.

The rearrangement joins TRBV7-2 to TRBJ2-1; 11 nucleotides match TRBD2. CDR1 is SGHTA and CDR2 is FQGNSA in the germline V gene. Trimming removed 5 bases from V and 14 bases from J; junction bases left unmatched: 2. This CDR3 is 11 amino acids long. The CDR3 bases are TGTGCCAGCAGCACGGGACTAGCGGAGTTCTTC. Translating it yields CASSTGLAEFF.

This clonotype was seen many times. This chain connects TRBV11-2 to TRBJ1-6, with TRBD1 matching 11 bases. Germline V gives CDR1 SGHAT, CDR2 FQNNGV. J was trimmed by 8 bases and V by 5 bases; bases with no gene match: 5. This CDR3 region has 15 residues. The CDR3 loop is CASSQGTGGDSPLHF. The CDR3 DNA reads as TGTGCCAGCAGCCAGGGGACAGGGGGTGATTCACCCCTCCACTTT.

This clonotype has ten or more counts. This rearrangement joins TRBV15 to TRBJ2-1; D tentatively fits TRBD1 or TRBD2 (5 bases each). There are 16 residues in the CDR3. Germline-derived CDR1 and CDR2 are LNHNV and YYDKDF (reference sequence). Trimming shortened V by 0 bases and J by 1 base, and 10 bases separated the two germline ends. CDR3 protein: CATSRDMGVSYNEQFF. The CDR3 nucleotides are TGTGCCACCAGCAGAGATATGGGGGTATCCTACAATGAGCAGTTCTTC.

The CDR3 coding sequence is TGCGCCAGCAGCTTGGCCGGCGGCGCTGGGTTAGATACGCAGTATTTT. Translated: CASSLAGGAGLDTQYF. The genes are TRBV5-1 and TRBJ2-3; no clear D gene. Trimming pared 0 bases from V and 5 bases from J, leaving 16 bases between. The CDR3 sequence is 16 residues long. Per germline, CDR1 SGHRS and CDR2 YFSETQ. Filled out from reference TRBV5-1 and TRBJ2-3, the complete variable domain reads KAGVTQTPRYLIKTRGQQVTLSCSPISGHRSVSWYQQTPGQGLQFLFEYFSETQRNKGNFPGRFSGRQFSNSRSEMNVSTLELGDSALYLCASSLAGGAGLDTQYFGPGTRLTVL.

The chain joins TRBV3-1 to TRBJ2-2; D perhaps matches TRBD1 (5 bases). V gave up 1 base and J gave up 6 bases, with 9 bases separating them. Germline V gene lookup returns CDR1 LGHDT and CDR2 YNNKEL (reference sequence). The CDR3 consists of 14 residues. The CDR3 reads CASSQVAGSGELFF. CDR3 DNA sequence: TGTGCCAGCAGCCAAGTGGCAGGGTCCGGGGAGCTGTTTTTT. Together with reference TRBV3-1 and TRBJ2-2, the CDR3 gives the full variable domain: DTAVSQTPKYLVTQMGNDKSIKCEQNLGHDTMYWYKQDSKKFLKIMFSYNNKELIINETVPNRFSPKSPDKAHLNLHINSLELGDSAVYFCASSQVAGSGELFFGEGSRLTVL.